A single sample gave rise to the 3 T cell receptor beta chains below, sequenced in a study of T cell responses to AZD1222 COVID-19 vaccine. The repertoire was sequenced with immunoSEQ multiplex PCR; TCRdb's copy has only in-frame clones and lacks some. The repertoire includes about 89,000 clones, around nine tenths of them detected once, and 4% to 6% sits in the top ten. Sequencing used peripheral blood, obtained on day 0 of MenACWY control vaccination. The receptors shown here come from an adult in good health.

The chain recombines TRBV15 with TRBJ1-2, with 7 bases identical to TRBD1. V lost 5 bases and J lost 2; bases outside the gene matches: 5. This CDR3 is built from 14 residues. From germline, CDR1 is LNHNV and CDR2 YYDKDF (reference sequence). As DNA, the CDR3 is TGTGCCACCAGCGCAGGGGGAGTCAACTATGGCTACACCTTC. As protein: CATSAGGVNYGYTF.

This chain links TRBV7-2 with TRBJ2-3, with TRBD2 matching over 9 bases. This CDR3 has 15 residues. Germline V lookup: CDR1 SGHTA, CDR2 FQGNSA. The V gene end was trimmed by 6 bases and the J gene end by 3 bases; junction bases not matched to a gene: 7. The CDR3 is CASRAPGLATDTQYF. The CDR3, as DNA: TGTGCCAGCAGAGCACCGGGACTAGCTACAGATACGCAGTATTTT.

V is TRBV2 and J is TRBJ1-2; possibly TRBD1 for D (5 bases). The CDR3 is made up of 13 amino acids. From germline, CDR1 is SNHLY and CDR2 FYNNEI. Trimming took off 3 bases at V and 4 bases at J, with 9 bases between the two ends. In DNA form, the CDR3 reads TGTGCCAGCAGTGAGGGGGGGGTCTATGGCTACACCTTC. Residues: CASSEGGVYGYTF.